Reported below is one TCR beta chain. This clone was seen many times. What this receptor recognizes is not known. Base qualities are not provided; no much larger clone lies one nucleotide away. The germline V gene (reference sequence) yields GTSNPN for CDR1 and SVGIG for CDR2. Germline trimming amounts to 3 bases on V and 5 bases on J, with 23 as the count of junction bases outside the gene matches. The CDR3, from cysteine to phenylalanine, totals 20 residues. Only the CDR3 DNA stays, 60 bases, in frame from base 1. The data belong to a study of blood T cell repertoires in COVID-19 (dated by TCRdb to the early 2020s). Turning to the overall study: The collaborator samples originated in the United States, Italy and Spain and spanned the acute and convalescent phases of COVID-19. The material from the prospective study consisted of cDNA or gDNA derived from T cells, B-cell-depleted T cells, or PBMCs. Subjects who had been exposed to COVID-19, were actively infected with it, or had recovered from it provided the deeply sampled blood TCRbeta repertoires that made up the dataset. The repertoires were released in a freely available public database intended as a resource for research on the immune response to SARS-CoV-2. Samples were obtained from the ongoing ImmuneRACE study (first 160 participants) and from 1,254 subjects provided by 6 global collaborators. Sample metadata almost always included a de-identified subject ID, COVID-19 status, age in years and sex. Where available, HLA class I and class II types were obtained from metadata supplied by the sample provider rather than from assay-based typing. Broad study findings and their caveats: The quantity of clinical and demographic metadata differed by source and by participant and was supplied without curation.

Enrolling through a virtual design, the prospective study's participants ranged in age from roughly 18 to 89 years and lived across 20 to 30 United States geographic areas. In the prospective study, participants were assigned to cohorts based on the clinical history participants reported in a screening survey and a study questionnaire. ImmuneRACE Cohort 3 recovered participants were defined by two consecutive negative NP/OP PCR tests, healthcare professional clearance, or symptom resolution. Each participant in the prospective study had whole blood, serum and a nasopharyngeal or oropharyngeal swab collected by mobile phlebotomists. Over a 2-month period, participants in the prospective study had the option of providing additional blood draws and questionnaires. Before DNA extraction, blood samples from the prospective study were shipped at room temperature or frozen. TCRbeta CDR3 regions were amplified from genomic DNA using the immunoSEQ Assay, a bias-controlled multiplex PCR. Per the source publication's procedure: The number of nucleated cells in each sample was estimated from the amplification of reference gene primers within the assay. To quantify the absolute abundance of each unique TCRbeta CDR3 rearrangement, sequence reads were collapsed and filtered. For each sample, productive Simpson clonality was calculated as the square root of Simpson's diversity index across productive rearrangements. TCRdb obtained this table from immuneACCESS and retained in-frame rearrangements with V and J assigned. These tables miss some clones; where compared with another copy, unresolved V genes account for less than half of the shortfall, and the remainder is unexplained. For V, J and clone size, that table is used; D and trimming come from the DNA. This sample gives around 150,000 clones in total; roughly 80% of them show up just once. Clones ranked in the top ten supply about 7.2% of the sample.

This chain joins TRBV30 to TRBJ2-7, and TRBD1 aligns with 12 junction nucleotides. The clonotype comes from a man aged 50 or older who had recovered from COVID-19. Sample: PBMCs or T cells enriched from blood (not recorded which). CDR3 region: CAWRGQGAEVTLPSGDEQYF. In nucleotides, the sequence is TGTGCCTGGAGGGGACAGGGGGCAGAGGTTACCCTACCTTCAGGGGACGAGCAGTACTTC.